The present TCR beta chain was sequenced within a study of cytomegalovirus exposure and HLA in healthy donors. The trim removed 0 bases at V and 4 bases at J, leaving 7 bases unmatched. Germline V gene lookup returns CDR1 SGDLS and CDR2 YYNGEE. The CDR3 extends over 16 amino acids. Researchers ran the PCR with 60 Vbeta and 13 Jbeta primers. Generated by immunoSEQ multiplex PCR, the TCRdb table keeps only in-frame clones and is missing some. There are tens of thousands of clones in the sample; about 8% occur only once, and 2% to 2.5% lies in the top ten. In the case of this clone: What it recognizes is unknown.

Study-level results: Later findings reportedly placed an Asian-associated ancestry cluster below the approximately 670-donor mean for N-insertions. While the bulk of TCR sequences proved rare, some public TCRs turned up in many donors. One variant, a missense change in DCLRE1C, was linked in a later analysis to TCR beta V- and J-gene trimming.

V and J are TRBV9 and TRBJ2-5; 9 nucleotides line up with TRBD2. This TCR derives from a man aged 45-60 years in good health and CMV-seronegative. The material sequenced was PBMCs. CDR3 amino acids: CASSVAERGAVETQYF. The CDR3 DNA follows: TGTGCCAGCAGCGTAGCCGAGCGGGGGGCGGTAGAGACCCAGTACTTC.